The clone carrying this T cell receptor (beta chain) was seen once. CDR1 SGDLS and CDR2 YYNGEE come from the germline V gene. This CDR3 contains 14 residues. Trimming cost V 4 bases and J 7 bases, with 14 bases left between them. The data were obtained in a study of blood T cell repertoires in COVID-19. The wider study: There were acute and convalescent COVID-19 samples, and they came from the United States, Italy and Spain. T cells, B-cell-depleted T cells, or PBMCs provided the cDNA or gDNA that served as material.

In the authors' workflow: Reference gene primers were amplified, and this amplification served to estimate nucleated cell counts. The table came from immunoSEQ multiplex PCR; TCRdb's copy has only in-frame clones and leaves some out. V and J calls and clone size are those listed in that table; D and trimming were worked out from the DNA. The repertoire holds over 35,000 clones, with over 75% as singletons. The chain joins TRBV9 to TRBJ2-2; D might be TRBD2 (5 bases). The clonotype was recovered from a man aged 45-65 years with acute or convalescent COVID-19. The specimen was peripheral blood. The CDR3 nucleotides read TGTGCCAGCAGCCGAGGAGGTAGCATCGGGGAGCTGTTTTTT. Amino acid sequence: CASSRGGSIGELFF. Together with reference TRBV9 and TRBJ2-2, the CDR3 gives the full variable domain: DSGVTQTPKHLITATGQRVTLRCSPRSGDLSVYWYQQSLDQGLQFLIQYYNGEERAKGNILERFSAQQFPDLHSELNLSSLELGDSALYFCASSRGGSIGELFFGEGSRLTVL.